This T cell receptor beta chain was recorded in a study of vaccination effects on CD4 cells after COVID-19. TCRdb keeps only in-frame clones here, not all; method: immunoSEQ multiplex PCR. The table lists under 70,000 clones, approximately 71% of them singletons. This clone showed up just a few times. The antigen is unknown. Sequencing was preceded by expansion of antigen-specific CD4+ T cells with viral peptide pools in the ViraFEST assay. Scientists isolated CD4+ T cells after a roughly 10-day culture period ended. The vaccine recipients had no prior SARS-CoV-2 infection, with negative nucleocapsid antibodies. Deletions cut 3 bases from V and 1 base from J, with 10 bases between. Per the germline V gene, CDR1 is KGHSH and CDR2 is LQKENI. The CDR3 extends over 15 amino acids.

This rearrangement joins TRBV18 to TRBJ2-1, with a weak D call TRBD2 (5 bases). Source: CD4+ T cells from PBMCs cultured with HCoV-OC43 spike peptides, taken before COVID-19 vaccination. Indicated subset: HCoV-OC43 spike overlapping peptide pool stimulation. This clonotype was obtained from a human donor who received a COVID-19 vaccine. In DNA, the CDR3 is TGTGCCAGCTCACCGGCTACGGGGTCCTACAATGAGCAGTTCTTC. This translates into CASSPATGSYNEQFF.